A single sample gave rise to the 30 T cell receptor beta chains below, sequenced in a study of CD4 T cells in relation to SARS-CoV-2 and coronaviruses. Some clones are missing from TCRdb's copy, which holds only in-frame ones; the method was immunoSEQ multiplex PCR. The sample carries some 30,000 clones, under 80% recorded once. These receptors lack a known antigen. Sequencing used memory CD4+ T cells from PBMCs, cultured in vitro. These receptors all come from an adult with COVID-19.

The J gene is TRBJ2-7, the V gene TRBV19; possibly TRBD2 for D (6 bases). The CDR3 spans 14 residues. Between the trimmed V and J ends, which lost 3 bases and 7 bases, there was a span of 16 bases. Germline-derived CDR1 and CDR2 are LNHDA and SQIVND (reference sequence). Here the CDR3 DNA reads TGTGCCAGTAGTATTAACGGGGGTTCGGGAGAGCAGTACTTC. It specifies CASSINGGSGEQYF.

The chain has TRBV30 and TRBJ2-7, with D possibly called TRBD1 or TRBD2 (6 bases each). The germline V and J ends were trimmed by 4 bases and 2 bases, with 12 bases remaining between them. The CDR3 contains 13 residues. Germline values: CDR1 GTSNPN, CDR2 SVGIG (reference sequence). CDR3 sequence: CAWKGRGPYEQYF. CDR3 DNA: TGTGCCTGGAAAGGCCGGGGGCCCTACGAGCAGTACTTC.

There are a few counts of this clone. The chain combines TRBV21-1 with TRBJ2-5; the table's D call TRBD2 went unverified against the DNA. TRBV21-1 is an annotated pseudogene. This CDR3 is built from 17 residues. This chain's CDR3 is CASSKAPLAGAPETQYF. Here the CDR3 DNA reads TGTGCCAGCAGCAAAGCCCCACTAGCGGGAGCCCCAGAGACCCAGTACTTC.

This clone appeared once. This rearrangement joins TRBV30 to TRBJ2-1; the D gene is possibly TRBD1 (5 bases). The CDR3 length is 13 residues. Trimming removed 1 base at V and 6 bases at J, with 10 bases between. Germline V lookup: CDR1 GTSNPN, CDR2 SVGIG (reference sequence). Here the CDR3 reads CAWSGQFGNEQFF. The CDR3 coding sequence is TGTGCCTGGAGTGGACAGTTTGGCAATGAGCAGTTCTTC.

The chain uses TRBV2 and TRBJ2-2; a possible D gene is TRBD1 (5 bases). CDR1 is SNHLY, CDR2 FYNNEI, per germline. The CDR3 is made up of 14 amino acids. V gave up 7 bases and J gave up 1 base, with 10 bases separating them. The CDR3, as DNA: TGTGCCAGCACCCCAGGGCAGAACACCGGGGAGCTGTTTTTT. This codes for CASTPGQNTGELFF. The full variable domain, in which reference TRBV2 and TRBJ2-2 provide the parts outside the CDR3, is EPEVTQTPSHQVTQMGQEVILRCVPISNHLYFYWYRQILGQKVEFLVSFYNNEISEKSEIFDDQFSVERPDGSNFTLKIRSTKLEDSAMYFCASTPGQNTGELFFGEGSRLTVL.

This clone was recorded a few times. This chain uses TRBV7-3 with TRBJ2-4; TRBD2 agrees at 9 bases. Germline V gene data show CDR1 as SGHTA and CDR2 as FQGTGA. This CDR3 contains 14 residues. With 3 bases clipped from V and 6 bases from J, the junction kept 3 bases outside the gene matches. CDR3 sequence: CASSFSGGGNIQYF. The CDR3 DNA reads as TGTGCCAGCAGCTTTAGCGGGGGTGGAAACATTCAGTACTTC.

This clone has just a few counts. The V call is TRBV7-9, the J call TRBJ1-1; 8 bases are a match to TRBD1. The CDR3 length is 11 residues. Per the germline V gene, CDR1 is SEHNR and CDR2 is FQNEAQ (reference sequence). V was clipped by 5 bases and J by 12 bases; unmatched bases: 5. The CDR3 nucleotides read TGTGCCAGCAGCCTGGACAGGGTGACTTTCTTT. It is translated as CASSLDRVTFF.

This clone was found a few times. The CDR3 DNA reads as TGCGCCAGCAGCTTGACTAGCGGGAGCTCCTACAATGAGCAGTTCTTC. Protein sequence: CASSLTSGSSYNEQFF. The V call is TRBV5-1, the J call TRBJ2-1, with TRBD2 identical over 11 bases. This CDR3 has 16 amino acids. CDR1 and CDR2 (germline): SGHRS, YFSETQ. Trimming removed 1 base from V and 0 bases from J; junction bases left unmatched: 0.

V and J are TRBV19 and TRBJ2-6; possible D gene TRBD2, 5 bases. The CDR3 runs 17 residues. Between the trimmed V and J ends, which lost 10 bases and 4 bases, there was a span of 23 bases. Germline V lookup: CDR1 LNHDA, CDR2 SQIVND (reference sequence). CDR3 coding DNA: TGTGCCAAGATGGTGACGGGGTCGATACAGGGGGCCAACGTCCTGACTTTC. Its translation: CAKMVTGSIQGANVLTF.

The chain joins TRBV4-2 to TRBJ2-4; 9 bases are shared with TRBD2. CDR3 length equals 21 residues. Germline CDR1 is LGHNA and CDR2 is YNFKEQ. J lost 6 bases, V lost 1 base, and 22 bases had no gene match. The CDR3: CASSQGGTRGALAGIRNIQYF. CDR3 in DNA: TGTGCCAGCAGCCAAGGGGGGACCAGGGGGGCCCTAGCGGGAATTAGAAACATTCAGTACTTC.

The J gene is TRBJ2-7, the V gene TRBV18; 9 positions match TRBD1. This CDR3 region has 14 residues. CDR1 is KGHSH and CDR2 is LQKENI in the germline V gene. V lost 6 bases to trimming and J lost 4 bases; unmatched junction nucleotides: 7. The CDR3, as DNA: TGTGCCAGCTCGGAACAGGGGGCCGGGTACGAGCAGTACTTC. The encoded protein is CASSEQGAGYEQYF.

The V gene is TRBV3-1 (or the pseudogene TRBV3-2), the J gene TRBJ2-1, with TRBD2 identical over 9 bases. Germline loops: CDR1 LGHDT, CDR2 YNNKEL (reference sequence). The length of the CDR3 is 17 residues. V shed 1 base, J shed 3 bases, and the junction held 7 bases outside the gene matches. DNA for the CDR3: TGTGCCAGCAGCCAAGCGACTAGCGGAGGGGTCTACAATGAGCAGTTCTTC. This encodes CASSQATSGGVYNEQFF.

This chain joins TRBV7-8 and TRBJ2-7; 8 positions match TRBD1. V lost 4 bases and J lost 4; bases outside the gene matches: 0. CDR1 SGHVS and CDR2 FQNEAQ come from the germline V gene. The CDR3 covers 12 residues. The CDR3 DNA reads as TGTGCCAGCAGCTGGACAGGGTACGAGCAGTACTTC. It encodes CASSWTGYEQYF.

The rearrangement joins TRBV5-4 to TRBJ1-6; 7 positions agree with TRBD1. Germline loops: CDR1 SGHNT, CDR2 YYREEE (reference sequence). There are 13 residues in the CDR3. After removal of 4 bases from V and 6 bases from J, the junction contained 1 base not matched to a gene. CDR3 residues: CASSRDSNSPLHF. The CDR3 bases are TGTGCCAGCAGCAGGGACAGTAATTCACCCCTCCACTTT.

V gene TRBV9 combines with J gene TRBJ2-3; the D gene could be TRBD1 or TRBD2 (5 bases each). This CDR3 contains 14 residues. Germline assignment: CDR1 SGDLS and CDR2 YYNGEE. Trimming cost V 2 bases and J 2 bases, with 9 bases left between them. The CDR3 loop is CASSVLGTTDTQYF. Written as DNA, the CDR3 is TGTGCCAGCAGCGTTCTGGGGACCACAGATACGCAGTATTTT.

The chain employs TRBV2 and TRBJ2-7; no clear D gene. Germline CDR1 and CDR2: SNHLY and FYNNEI. V was pared by 6 bases and J by 5 bases, with 17 bases between. The CDR3 contains 14 residues. The CDR3 nucleotides are TGTGCCAGCAGGGGTTCAATTCTAATTCACGAGCAGTACTTC. It specifies CASRGSILIHEQYF.

The V and J genes are TRBV2 and TRBJ2-7, with TRBD1 matching 8 bases. The trim removed 6 bases at V and 5 bases at J, leaving 6 bases unmatched. Germline V gene lookup returns CDR1 SNHLY and CDR2 FYNNEI. The CDR3 length is 13 residues. The CDR3 reads CASSLGQGNEQYF. The CDR3 nucleotides read TGTGCCAGCAGCCTCGGACAGGGCAACGAGCAGTACTTC. Full variable domain (missing parts from reference TRBV2 and TRBJ2-7): EPEVTQTPSHQVTQMGQEVILRCVPISNHLYFYWYRQILGQKVEFLVSFYNNEISEKSEIFDDQFSVERPDGSNFTLKIRSTKLEDSAMYFCASSLGQGNEQYFGPGTRLTVT.

This chain links TRBV27 with TRBJ2-7; D is possibly TRBD2 (6 bases). Trimming pared 3 bases from V and 4 bases from J, leaving 19 bases between. The CDR3 is 16 amino acids. CDR1 and CDR2 (germline): MNHEY, SMNVEV (reference sequence). The CDR3 DNA reads TGTGCCAGCAGTTTTTGGCCGGGACTCTCGATATACGAGCAGTACTTC. Its protein product is CASSFWPGLSIYEQYF.

The chain links TRBV29-1 to TRBJ2-2; D possibly corresponds to TRBD1 (6 bases). V shed 2 bases and J shed 4 bases, with 11 bases lying between them. The CDR3 loop spans 14 amino acids. Germline lookup yields CDR1 SQVTM and CDR2 ANQGSEA. CDR3 loop: CSVELQGITGELFF. The CDR3 DNA is TGCAGCGTTGAATTGCAGGGGATCACCGGGGAGCTGTTTTTT.

The chain couples TRBV9 to TRBJ1-3; weak D call: TRBD1 (5 bases). Germline V gene sequence: CDR1 SGDLS, CDR2 YYNGEE. V was cut by 3 bases and J by 0 bases, with 16 bases left in between. The CDR3 extends over 17 amino acids. In nucleotides, the CDR3 is TGTGCCAGCAGCGGAGGACAAACACGGACCTCTGGAAACACCATATATTTT. Protein sequence: CASSGGQTRTSGNTIYF.

There are a few counts of this clone. The rearrangement links TRBV9 to TRBJ2-7; TRBD2 agrees at 9 bases. The CDR3 loop spans 20 amino acids. V shed 5 bases and J 4 bases; nucleotides not matched to a gene: 25. Germline CDR1 and CDR2: SGDLS and YYNGEE. This CDR3 is CASRALGGSAGGPFRYEQYF. The CDR3 bases are TGTGCCAGCAGGGCCCTAGGGGGAAGTGCGGGAGGGCCCTTTCGATACGAGCAGTACTTC.

The V and J genes are TRBV6-1 and TRBJ2-6; the match to TRBD2 covers 9 bases. V shed 2 bases, J shed 0 bases, and the junction held 5 bases outside the gene matches. From germline, CDR1 is MNHNS and CDR2 SASEGT. The CDR3 has 18 amino acids. CDR3 in DNA: TGTGCCAGCAGTGAAATGTTAGCGGGAGCCTCTGGGGCCAACGTCCTGACTTTC. This encodes CASSEMLAGASGANVLTF.

The chain carries TRBV11-3 and TRBJ2-1; 9 nucleotides align to TRBD2. J gave up 4 bases and V 1 base, and 14 bases lay outside the gene matches. Germline V CDR1 and CDR2: SGHNT, YENEEA. This CDR3 has 19 residues. The CDR3 region has the DNA TGTGCCAGCAGCTTAGGATGGGTGGGGGCTAGCGGGGATTACAATGAGCAGTTCTTC. Translating gives CASSLGWVGASGDYNEQFF.

The rearrangement links TRBV7-8 to TRBJ2-5; no clear D gene. The CDR3 has 12 residues. Germline assignment: CDR1 SGHVS and CDR2 FQNEAQ. Trimming removed 4 bases at V and 5 bases at J, with 8 bases between. The CDR3 region is CASSSGGETQYF. The CDR3 DNA is TGTGCCAGCAGCTCCGGCGGCGAGACCCAGTACTTC.

The chain carries TRBV27 and TRBJ1-2; D is unclear. Germline V lookup: CDR1 MNHEY, CDR2 SMNVEV (reference sequence). V gave up 8 bases and J gave up 6 bases, with 13 bases separating them. The CDR3 has 12 amino acids. CDR3: CASYSEKNGYTF. CDR3 nucleotides: TGTGCCAGCTATTCGGAGAAAAATGGCTACACCTTC.

The rearrangement links TRBV5-1 to TRBJ2-1, with 7 bases fitting TRBD2. CDR1 SGHRS and CDR2 YFSETQ come from the germline V gene. Germline trimming cut 4 bases from V and 6 bases from J; bases unmatched to any gene: 16. This CDR3 has 17 residues. CDR3 in amino acids: CASSLGRGRVGSNEQFF. Here the CDR3 DNA reads TGCGCCAGCAGCCTAGGCCGGGGGAGGGTCGGTAGCAATGAGCAGTTCTTC.

The chain combines TRBV21-1 with TRBJ2-7; the D call of TRBD2 is as the table states it, not checked on the DNA. TRBV21-1 is reported as a pseudogene. CDR3 length: 17 residues. This CDR3 is CASSKSLGLPFSYEQYF. The DNA of the CDR3 is TGTGCCAGCAGCAAAAGCTTGGGACTACCATTCTCCTACGAGCAGTACTTC.

The V call is TRBV29-1, the J call TRBJ1-3; 7 bases are a match to TRBD1. The CDR3 is made up of 14 amino acids. The V gene end was trimmed by 5 bases and the J gene end by 1 base; junction bases not matched to a gene: 5. CDR1 is SQVTM, CDR2 ANQGSEA, per germline. CDR3 in amino acids: CSVKGQPSGNTIYF. The CDR3 nucleotides read TGCAGCGTTAAGGGACAGCCATCTGGAAACACCATATATTTT.

This chain joins TRBV9 and TRBJ2-2; TRBD1 matches 7 bases. The V gene end was trimmed by 4 bases and the J gene end by 13 bases; junction bases not matched to a gene: 10. The CDR3 sequence is 13 residues long. The germline V gene has CDR1 SGDLS and CDR2 YYNGEE. The chain's CDR3 is CASSPGTERGLFF. The CDR3 coding sequence is TGTGCCAGCAGCCCAGGGACAGAACGGGGGCTGTTTTTT. Full variable domain (remainder filled in from reference TRBV9 and TRBJ2-2): DSGVTQTPKHLITATGQRVTLRCSPRSGDLSVYWYQQSLDQGLQFLIQYYNGEERAKGNILERFSAQQFPDLHSELNLSSLELGDSALYFCASSPGTERGLFFGEGSRLTVL.

The chain employs TRBV29-1 and TRBJ2-2; TRBD1 matches 7 bases. The CDR3 has 16 residues. CDR1 and CDR2 from the germline V gene are SQVTM and ANQGSEA. V gave up 0 bases and J gave up 1 base; unmatched junction bases: 5. The CDR3 DNA reads as TGCAGCGTTGAAGACCCCTGGACAGGGAACACCGGGGAGCTGTTTTTT. Its translation is CSVEDPWTGNTGELFF.